What follows are 22 T cell receptor beta chains derived from one specimen sequenced in a study of radiation and T cells in renal cell carcinoma. Time point denoted: baseline pretreatment blood. As for treatment: 15 Gy SBRT to primary tumor, nephrectomy 4 weeks later. Clones were sequenced by immunoSEQ multiplex PCR, and TCRdb holds only the in-frame ones, with some missing. The data show about 22,000 clones, more than 75% seen once. This specimen consisted of blood, obtained from a patient whose treatment included radiotherapy and nephrectomy. The receptors were gathered from a man aged 55 to 70 with renal cell carcinoma.

This clone was recorded a few times. This chain links TRBV6-5 with TRBJ1-2, with D perhaps matching TRBD1 (6 bases). The CDR3 extends over 12 amino acids. Per the germline V gene, CDR1 is MNHEY and CDR2 is SVGAGI. Trimming removed 5 bases at V and 7 bases at J, with 11 bases between. CDR3 sequence (DNA): TGTGCCAGCAGTAAAACAGGGCTTGGCTACACCTTC. This gives the protein CASSKTGLGYTF.

CDR3 protein: CASSSTGGVTTGELFF. In DNA form, the CDR3 reads TGCGCCAGCAGCTCGACGGGGGGAGTGACCACCGGGGAGCTGTTTTTT. This rearrangement joins TRBV5-1 to TRBJ2-2, with 7 bases matching TRBD2. The CDR3 extends over 16 amino acids. The V gene end was trimmed by 3 bases and the J gene end by 4 bases; junction bases not matched to a gene: 9. The germline CDR1 and CDR2 sequences are SGHRS and YFSETQ.

The rearrangement uses TRBV6-1 and TRBJ2-7; TRBD1 matches at 9 bases. V dropped 2 bases and J dropped 11; count of bases not matched to a gene: 13. Per germline, CDR1 MNHNS and CDR2 SASEGT. CDR3 length: 15 residues. The CDR3 region is CASSEWSTGGINKYF. In DNA form, the CDR3 reads TGTGCCAGCAGTGAATGGTCTACAGGGGGCATTAATAAGTACTTC.

The chain joins TRBV5-6 to TRBJ1-6, with 7 bases that match TRBD1. CDR3 length: 15 residues. The V gene end was trimmed by 4 bases and the J gene end by 10 bases; junction bases not matched to a gene: 11. Germline V gene data show CDR1 as SGHDT and CDR2 as YYEEEE. The CDR3 DNA reads as TGTGCCAGCAGCCGCAGGCAAAGGGGGCACTCACCCCTCCACTTT. Translation: CASSRRQRGHSPLHF.

The V and J genes are TRBV4-3 and TRBJ2-1; unclear D gene. There are 14 residues in the CDR3. Germline V CDR1 and CDR2: LGHNA, YSLEER. Trimming pared 0 bases from V and 2 bases from J, leaving 5 bases between. CDR3 sequence reads: CASSQEGTYNEQFF. The CDR3 coding sequence is TGCGCCAGCAGCCAAGAGGGGACCTACAATGAGCAGTTCTTC.

This clone was seen only a few times. The V and J genes are TRBV9 and TRBJ1-1; no clear D. Germline-derived CDR1 and CDR2 are SGDLS and YYNGEE. CDR3 length: 14 amino acids. Trimming shortened V by 0 bases and J by 2 bases, and 8 bases separated the two germline ends. CDR3 loop: CASSVGRVNTEAFF. DNA of the CDR3: TGTGCCAGCAGCGTAGGCCGGGTCAACACTGAAGCTTTCTTT.

The CDR3 sequence: CASSDTPPASGTGELFF. The CDR3 nucleotides are TGTGCCAGCAGTGACACACCCCCAGCTTCGGGCACCGGGGAGCTGTTTTTT. This chain connects TRBV27 to TRBJ2-2; D is unclear. CDR1 is MNHEY, CDR2 SMNVEV, per germline (reference sequence). There are 17 residues in the CDR3. Trimming took off 5 bases at V and 4 bases at J, with 20 bases between the two ends.

In this sample, this clone turned up once. This sequence joins TRBV9 and TRBJ2-1; 7 nucleotides agree with TRBD2. The CDR3 has 16 residues. The V gene end was trimmed by 3 bases and the J gene end by 9 bases; junction bases not matched to a gene: 15. Germline CDR1 SGDLS, CDR2 YYNGEE. In DNA, the CDR3 is TGTGCCAGCAGCGAGCCGACGGGACTACCCGGTGGTGAGCAGTTCTTC. It specifies CASSEPTGLPGGEQFF.

V gene TRBV5-1 combines with J gene TRBJ2-7; D is undetermined. The CDR3 runs to 16 residues. CDR1 is SGHRS and CDR2 is YFSETQ in the germline V gene. Trimming removed 4 bases from V and 5 bases from J, with 22 bases in between. The CDR3 loop reads CASSDTRLIPIHEQYF. CDR3 DNA: TGCGCCAGCAGCGATACAAGGTTGATCCCCATACACGAGCAGTACTTC.

The chain combines TRBV30 with TRBJ2-3, with D perhaps TRBD1 or TRBD2 (7 bases each). Trimming pared 4 bases from V and 3 bases from J, leaving 23 bases between. The CDR3 is made up of 17 amino acids. Germline CDR1 is GTSNPN and CDR2 is SVGIG (reference sequence). CDR3 DNA sequence: TGTGCCTGGACTAGGGGAGGGAGGGGGCGGCGAACAGATACGCAGTATTTT. This codes for CAWTRGGRGRRTDTQYF.

The chain uses TRBV7-9 and TRBJ1-1; tentative D call: TRBD1 (5 bases). The ends were cut back, 4 bases at V and 4 bases at J, with 10 bases in the middle. Germline loops: CDR1 SEHNR, CDR2 FQNEAQ (reference sequence). The CDR3 has 13 amino acids. CDR3 DNA sequence: TGTGCCAGCAGCTACGGGACTCTCACTGAAGCTTTCTTT. Translating gives CASSYGTLTEAFF.

The rearrangement joins TRBV28 to TRBJ2-7, with 9 bases matching TRBD2. With 3 bases clipped from V and 4 bases from J, the junction kept 16 bases outside the gene matches. The CDR3 contains 18 residues. The germline V gene encodes CDR1 MDHEN and CDR2 SYDVKM. CDR3 region: CASSFPNTFSGRGYEQYF. For the CDR3, the DNA is TGTGCCAGCAGTTTCCCAAACACATTTAGCGGGAGAGGGTACGAGCAGTACTTC.

The chain carries TRBV7-9 and TRBJ1-1; maybe TRBD1 (5 bases). Deletions cut 1 base from V and 7 bases from J, with 13 bases between. The V gene's germline CDR1 is SEHNR and CDR2 FQNEAQ (reference sequence). The CDR3 consists of 14 residues. The CDR3 DNA is TGTGCCAGCAGCTTAGTTGGGGGATGGGGTGAAGCTTTCTTT. Protein sequence: CASSLVGGWGEAFF.

The V and J genes are TRBV11-2 and TRBJ2-1; D uncertain. V was shortened by 5 bases and J by 0 bases, with 11 bases between the two germline ends. Per the germline V gene, CDR1 is SGHAT and CDR2 is FQNNGV. The CDR3 length is 15 residues. The CDR3 DNA sequence: TGTGCCAGCAGCCCGCTGACCGGCTCCTACAATGAGCAGTTCTTC. Protein: CASSPLTGSYNEQFF.

The gene calls are TRBV6-6 and TRBJ1-5; 8 bases map to TRBD1. The germline CDR1 and CDR2 sequences are MNHNY and SVGAGI (reference sequence). The CDR3 covers 15 residues. V lost 2 bases, J lost 6 bases, and 6 bases stayed unmatched. The CDR3 DNA follows: TGTGCCAGCAGTTACGGACAGGGAGGGAGTCAGCCCCAGCATTTT. Translated, it gives CASSYGQGGSQPQHF.

The rearrangement links TRBV20-1 to TRBJ2-4, with D perhaps assigned TRBD1 or TRBD2 (5 bases each). V shed 3 bases and J shed 10 bases, with 10 bases lying between them. The CDR3 is 11 residues long. The germline CDR1 and CDR2 sequences are DFQATT and SNEGSKA (reference sequence). The CDR3 region is CSASPGTIQYF. CDR3 in DNA: TGCAGTGCTAGCCCCGGGACGATTCAGTACTTC.

V gene TRBV5-6 combines with J gene TRBJ2-1, with D maybe TRBD2 (5 bases). CDR3 length: 14 residues. Germline V CDR1 and CDR2: SGHDT, YYEEEE. The V end lost 0 bases, the J end lost 5 bases, and 9 bases lay between the germline ends. The chain's CDR3 is CASSLGLGDNEQFF. The DNA of the CDR3 is TGTGCCAGCAGCTTGGGGCTGGGAGACAATGAGCAGTTCTTC.

The V call is TRBV5-4, the J call TRBJ2-7; D call uncertain. Germline CDR1 is SGHNT and CDR2 is YYREEE (reference sequence). V was trimmed by 2 bases and J by 3 bases, leaving 9 bases between them. The CDR3 runs to 13 residues. The CDR3, as DNA: TGTGCCAGCAGCTTTGTAGGGTACTACGAGCAGTACTTC. Protein sequence: CASSFVGYYEQYF.

The rearrangement links TRBV19 to TRBJ1-2; 8 bases map to TRBD1. Germline V gives CDR1 LNHDA, CDR2 SQIVND (reference sequence). J was trimmed by 7 bases and V by 2 bases; bases with no gene match: 12. This CDR3 comprises 16 residues. Here the CDR3 reads CASSIISAGGIGGYTF. The CDR3 DNA is TGTGCCAGTAGTATAATTTCTGCAGGGGGCATTGGTGGCTACACCTTC.

This chain links TRBV7-2 with TRBJ2-7, with D hard to call. CDR3 length: 16 residues. CDR1 and CDR2 (germline): SGHTA, FQGNSA. Trimming cost V 1 base and J 0 bases, with 13 bases left between them. This chain's CDR3 is CASSLVRETSSYEQYF. The CDR3 region has the DNA TGTGCCAGCAGCTTAGTTCGCGAGACCAGCTCCTACGAGCAGTACTTC.

V is TRBV7-9 and J is TRBJ1-2; 7 bases map to TRBD1. The length of the CDR3 is 17 residues. V was clipped by 0 bases and J by 1 base; unmatched bases: 8. Germline CDR1 SEHNR, CDR2 FQNEAQ (reference sequence). CDR3 sequence reads: CASSLAGTGELNYGYTF. For the CDR3, the DNA is TGTGCCAGCAGCTTAGCTGGTACAGGGGAACTTAACTATGGCTACACCTTC.

This chain connects TRBV5-1 to TRBJ1-1; 7 nucleotides match TRBD1. The germline V gene has CDR1 SGHRS and CDR2 YFSETQ. J was trimmed by 6 bases and V by 4 bases; bases with no gene match: 9. The CDR3 is 14 residues long. The CDR3 loop is CASSEGTVGAEAFF. The CDR3 nucleotides read TGCGCCAGCAGCGAGGGGACAGTCGGCGCTGAAGCTTTCTTT.